This is a list of T cell receptor beta chains from one sample in a study of shared clonotypes between healthy human individuals. The method was immunoSEQ multiplex PCR; TCRdb's version includes in-frame clones alone and lacks a portion of them. Of approximately 980,000 clones in the sample, roughly 72% are singletons; the top ten hold roughly 1.5%. The sample comprised memory CD4+ T cells sorted from blood. The receptors were sampled from a man between 18 and 35 years old in good health. Both conserved end residues are part of each CDR3. D genes are given only for firm matches. For some rows the clone size is stated as once, few or many, or as a class when expanded; others skip it.

d_gene,j_gene,v_gene,abundance,CDR3aa,CDR3nt
-,TRBJ1-4,TRBV5-6,-,CASSFRDGTTNEKLFF,TGTGCCAGCAGCTTCCGGGACGGCACAACTAATGAAAAACTGTTTTTT
TRBD1,TRBJ2-7,TRBV9,-,CASSADRGEQYF,TGTGCCAGCAGCGCGGACAGGGGCGAGCAGTACTTC
-,TRBJ2-3,TRBV28,-,CASGVVGATDTQYF,TGTGCCAGCGGGGTGGTCGGGGCCACAGATACGCAGTATTTT
TRBD1,TRBJ1-2,TRBV6-1,-,CASNEGGNYGYTF,TGTGCCAGCAATGAAGGGGGCAACTATGGCTACACCTTC
-,TRBJ2-7,TRBV7-9,-,CASSARDSSYEQYF,TGTGCCAGCAGCGCTCGGGACTCCTCCTACGAGCAGTACTTC
-,TRBJ1-1,TRBV28,-,CASSSGQLEAFF,TGTGCCAGCAGTTCCGGACAGCTTGAAGCTTTCTTT
TRBD1,TRBJ1-4,TRBV7-8,once,CASRSGGRGATNEKLFF,TGTGCCAGCCGTTCCGGGGGCAGGGGGGCAACTAATGAAAAACTGTTTTTT
TRBD1,TRBJ2-3,TRBV5-1,-,CASSLEGGGTDTQYF,TGCGCCAGCAGCTTGGAAGGGGGCGGCACAGATACGCAGTATTTT
-,TRBJ1-2,TRBV30,-,CAWSPGKYGYTF,TGTGCCTGGAGTCCCGGGAAGTATGGCTACACCTTC
TRBD1,TRBJ1-4,TRBV25-1,-,CASSGSQGATNEKLFF,TGTGCCAGCAGTGGATCTCAGGGGGCGACTAATGAAAAACTGTTTTTT
-,TRBJ1-2,TRBV6-6,-,CASSSPTVRQGGYTF,TGTGCCAGCAGTTCCCCGACAGTTCGTCAGGGTGGCTACACCTTC
-,TRBJ1-5,TRBV25-1,-,CASSDSGGFKPQHF,TGTGCCAGCAGTGACTCGGGGGGTTTCAAGCCCCAGCATTTT
-,TRBJ1-2,TRBV5-1,-,CASSLLDYGYTF,TGCGCCAGCAGCTTGTTAGATTATGGCTACACCTTC
-,TRBJ2-3,TRBV5-1,once,CASSSTGALITDTQYF,TGCGCCAGCAGCTCGACGGGGGCCCTGATCACAGATACGCAGTATTTT
TRBD1,TRBJ1-6,TRBV7-2,-,CASSFGTGAQYNSPLHF,TGTGCCAGCAGCTTCGGGACAGGCGCCCAGTATAATTCACCCCTCCACTTT
-,TRBJ1-1,TRBV2,few,CASSGIQGGTEAFF,TGTGCCAGCAGTGGGATACAGGGTGGCACTGAAGCTTTCTTT
TRBD2,TRBJ2-5,TRBV10-2,once,CASSKAGTGYGTQYF,TGCGCCAGCAGTAAAGCGGGGACCGGATATGGGACCCAGTACTTC
-,TRBJ2-2,TRBV28,-,CASRLSTGELFF,TGTGCCAGCCGACTCTCCACCGGGGAGCTGTTTTTT
TRBD1,TRBJ2-1,TRBV4-1,few,CASSQDGQGYNEQFF,TGCGCCAGCAGCCAAGACGGACAGGGATACAATGAGCAGTTCTTC
-,TRBJ1-2,TRBV4-1,-,CASSQTTNSYGYTF,TGCGCCAGCAGCCAAACGACGAACTCGTATGGCTACACCTTC
-,TRBJ1-1,TRBV7-3,-,CASSADPMNTEAFF,TGTGCCAGCAGCGCCGACCCTATGAACACTGAAGCTTTCTTT
-,TRBJ2-7,TRBV28,-,CASSLEAASSYEQYF,TGTGCCAGCAGTTTAGAGGCAGCGAGCTCCTACGAGCAGTACTTC